This T cell receptor (beta chain) was documented in a study of T cell repertoires in cytomegalovirus infection (dated by TCRdb to about 2019). Regarding the study in general: The HLA type of each donor mattered for the analysis, because public TCR beta signatures pointed to carriage of CMV infection along with the matching HLA type. What the work shows at the level of the full study, not this receptor alone: In both this cohort and an independent roughly 400-donor cohort, the cumulative frequency of public TCR beta family members distinguished carriers of CMV infection plus the relevant HLA type. The ex vivo response was dominated by HLA-C-restricted CMV-specific TCR beta clonotypes, which also provided the single most frequent clonotype in two of eight donors.

This clonotype turned up a few times. It lacks a known antigen. No much larger clonotype is one base removed from it; base qualities were not supplied. Sequences MNHEY (CDR1) and SVGAGI (CDR2) are obtained from the germline V gene. The CDR3, cysteine through phenylalanine, is 16 amino acids long. The CDR3 DNA has 48 bases and is translated from base 1. After removal of 4 bases from V and 9 bases from J, the junction retains 13 bases not matched to a gene. TCRdb lists the instrument as Illumina HiSeq 1500. The public reads were reanalyzed by TCRdb: fastp trimming at Q25, MiXCR alignment, in-frame beta chains only. Each CDR3 protein gets just one entry, which takes the most common genes and DNA from the rows behind it. In all, the sample holds almost 550,000 distinct CDR3 sequences, and 15% to 20% of those were seen once. The top ten constitute 24% of the sample.

Recombination joined TRBV6-5 with TRBJ2-1, with 9 bases in between that match TRBD2. The sequenced sample consisted of CD8+ T cells from PBMCs. The TCR was taken from a human donor in good health (CMV status not recorded). Some clones in this sample may be carry-over from other donors' samples. The CDR3 reads as follows: CASSLVAGAPEFEQFF. At the DNA level, the sequence is TGTGCCAGCAGTTTGGTAGCGGGAGCGCCGGAATTTGAGCAGTTCTTC.